Shown below are 28 T cell receptor beta chains from a single sample sequenced in a study of T cell responses to AZD1222 COVID-19 vaccine. Sequenced by immunoSEQ multiplex PCR; TCRdb stores in-frame clones only, minus some. The table shows tens of thousands of clones, with 80% to 90% occurring only once. The sample was peripheral blood, taken 28 days after the second AZD1222 dose. All receptors derive from an adult who received the AZD1222 COVID-19 vaccine.

The chain has TRBV9 and TRBJ1-3; 7 bases match TRBD1. After removal of 4 bases from V and 2 bases from J, the junction contained 9 bases not matched to a gene. The CDR3 is 16 residues long. Germline CDR1 reads SGDLS; CDR2 reads YYNGEE. CDR3 residues: CASSSRQGITGNTIYF. The CDR3 nucleotides read TGTGCCAGCAGCTCCCGACAGGGAATCACTGGAAACACCATATATTTT.

This clone was counted once. The V gene is TRBV2, the J gene TRBJ1-4; TRBD1 is a possible D gene (5 bases). The V end lost 8 bases, the J end lost 8 bases, and 33 bases lay between the germline ends. There are 19 residues in the CDR3. Germline V gene sequence: CDR1 SNHLY, CDR2 FYNNEI. The CDR3 region is CASGGAGDGTIPSEEKLFF. CDR3 DNA: TGTGCCAGCGGAGGGGCGGGGGATGGGACGATCCCGTCGGAAGAAAAACTGTTTTTT.

The chain combines TRBV11-2 with TRBJ1-3, with TRBD1 as a possible D gene (5 bases). The V and J ends lost 6 bases and 0 bases respectively, with 12 bases between them. The length of the CDR3 is 15 residues. Germline-derived CDR1 and CDR2 are SGHAT and FQNNGV. CDR3: CASRPTGASGNTIYF. CDR3 in DNA: TGTGCCAGCAGACCCACAGGCGCCTCTGGAAACACCATATATTTT.

This clone was seen just once. Other nucleotide sequences in the sample specify the same CDR3. CDR3 coding DNA: TGCGCCAGCAGCCAAGATCGTGGATCACCCCTCCACTTT. It translates to CASSQDRGSPLHF. The chain uses TRBV4-3 and TRBJ1-6; no definite D call. This CDR3 comprises 13 residues. CDR1 is LGHNA and CDR2 is YSLEER in the germline V gene. The V end lost 0 bases, the J end lost 10 bases, and 7 bases lay between the germline ends.

J is TRBJ2-2 and V is TRBV19, with 8 nucleotides matching TRBD1. Per germline, CDR1 LNHDA and CDR2 SQIVND (reference sequence). J gave up 2 bases and V 10 bases, and 18 bases lay outside the gene matches. The CDR3 spans 18 residues. The CDR3 DNA reads as TGTGCCATAATCCGGGACAGGACACCCAAAGTTAACACCGGGGAGCTGTTTTTT. Translating it yields CAIIRDRTPKVNTGELFF. The full variable domain, with the rest looked up from reference TRBV19 and TRBJ2-2, is DGGITQSPKYLFRKEGQNVTLSCEQNLNHDAMYWYRQDPGQGLRLIYYSQIVNDFQKGDIAEGYSVSREKKESFPLTVTSAQKNPTAFYLCAIIRDRTPKVNTGELFFGEGSRLTVL.

The J gene is TRBJ2-1, the V gene TRBV10-3; 8 positions match TRBD2. The CDR3 spans 12 residues. CDR1 is ENHRY, CDR2 SYGVKD, per germline. V was clipped by 7 bases and J by 6 bases; unmatched bases: 2. The CDR3 loop is CAIKAGGNEQFF. CDR3 DNA sequence: TGTGCCATCAAGGCGGGGGGCAATGAGCAGTTCTTC.

This clone was seen a few times. The V gene is TRBV4-3, the J gene TRBJ1-2; 8 bases map to TRBD1. Germline V gene lookup returns CDR1 LGHNA and CDR2 YSLEER. This CDR3 region has 13 residues. Trimming removed 4 bases from V and 4 bases from J; junction bases left unmatched: 2. The CDR3 sequence is CASSRTGGYGYTF. In DNA form, the CDR3 reads TGCGCCAGCAGCCGCACAGGGGGCTATGGCTACACCTTC.

This clone was seen once. This chain uses TRBV5-8 with TRBJ1-2; no clear D. The germline gives CDR1 SGHTS, CDR2 YDEGEE. V lost 1 base and J lost 8, with 18 bases in between. This CDR3 contains 15 residues. CDR3 in amino acids: CASSLYGREFGGYTF. CDR3 in DNA: TGTGCCAGCAGCTTGTACGGACGGGAGTTTGGGGGCTACACCTTC.

V gene TRBV5-6 combines with J gene TRBJ2-7, with a possible D match to TRBD2 (5 bases). Trimming took off 0 bases at V and 2 bases at J, with 9 bases between the two ends. The CDR3 length is 14 residues. Germline V gene lookup returns CDR1 SGHDT and CDR2 YYEEEE. CDR3 in DNA: TGTGCCAGCAGCTTGGGTACAGCGGCCTACGAGCAGTACTTC. Translation gives CASSLGTAAYEQYF.

The CDR3 sequence: CASSGSGSFDQPQHF. The CDR3 DNA follows: TGTGCCAGCAGCGGATCCGGATCTTTCGATCAGCCCCAGCATTTT. The gene calls are TRBV7-2 and TRBJ1-5, with D uncertain. Germline CDR1 SGHTA, CDR2 FQGNSA. This CDR3 has 15 residues. Between the trimmed V and J ends, which lost 5 bases and 5 bases, there was a span of 16 bases.

The rearrangement uses TRBV7-8 and TRBJ2-1; perhaps TRBD1 as D (6 bases). The CDR3 contains 16 residues. Trimming left V 2 bases short and J 12 bases short, with 23 bases between. Germline CDR1 SGHVS, CDR2 FQNEAQ. As DNA, the CDR3 is TGTGCCAGCAGCTTAACGGACAGCGCCGTCCCTACAGGGCAGTTCTTC. Its protein is CASSLTDSAVPTGQFF.

This clone was found once. The CDR3 sequence is CASRPGGRDTGELFF. For the CDR3, the DNA is TGTGCCAGCAGGCCAGGGGGTAGGGACACCGGGGAGCTGTTTTTT. This rearrangement joins TRBV3-1 (or the pseudogene TRBV3-2) to TRBJ2-2, with TRBD1 matching over 7 bases. The CDR3 sequence is 15 residues long. The junction had 7 bases not matched to a gene; V was cut back by 6 bases and J by 3 bases. CDR1 and CDR2 from the germline V gene are LGHDT and YNNKEL (reference sequence).

The chain couples TRBV28 to TRBJ1-6; 7 nucleotides align to TRBD1. With V trimmed by 6 bases and J by 7 bases, 12 bases remained unmatched. The CDR3 is 16 amino acids. Germline V gene data show CDR1 as MDHEN and CDR2 as SYDVKM. Here the CDR3 DNA reads TGTGCCAGCAGCCACATTCCGGGACAGAGGAATTCACCCCTCCACTTT. It is translated as CASSHIPGQRNSPLHF.

The chain employs TRBV10-1 and TRBJ1-2, with D unresolved. CDR3 length equals 11 residues. CDR1 and CDR2 (germline): WNHNN, SYGVQD (reference sequence). Trimming removed 6 bases at V and 5 bases at J, with 7 bases between. The CDR3 loop reads CASRTEYGYTF. CDR3 coding DNA: TGCGCCAGCAGGACGGAATATGGCTACACCTTC.

The V call is TRBV27, the J call TRBJ2-2, with a weak D call TRBD2 (6 bases). The V end lost 1 base, the J end lost 6 bases, and 15 bases lay between the germline ends. Germline loops: CDR1 MNHEY, CDR2 SMNVEV (reference sequence). The CDR3 is made up of 16 amino acids. The DNA of the CDR3 is TGTGCCAGCAGTTTATTGGCGGGACGGGAAGCCGGGGAGCTGTTTTTT. Encoded protein: CASSLLAGREAGELFF.

This clone has only one observation. The chain has TRBV27 and TRBJ2-1; TRBD2 matches at 8 bases. This CDR3 is 14 amino acids long. With 2 bases clipped from V and 8 bases from J, the junction kept 5 bases outside the gene matches. Per germline, CDR1 MNHEY and CDR2 SMNVEV (reference sequence). In DNA, the CDR3 is TGTGCCAGCAGTTTAACTAGCGGCAGCTATGAGCAGTTCTTC. This translates into CASSLTSGSYEQFF.

The rearrangement links TRBV10-3 to TRBJ2-5; 7 bases are a match to TRBD2. V shed 10 bases and J 5 bases; nucleotides not matched to a gene: 19. CDR1 ENHRY and CDR2 SYGVKD come from the germline V gene. CDR3 size: 16 residues. The CDR3 DNA follows: TGTGCCACCGTCGCCGGGGCGGGGGTTGACCGGGAGACCCAGTACTTC. Its translation: CATVAGAGVDRETQYF.

This clone was seen only a few times. The chain has TRBV10-1 and TRBJ2-2; the D is unclear. The germline gives CDR1 WNHNN, CDR2 SYGVQD (reference sequence). V lost 7 bases to trimming and J lost 2 bases, with 8 bases between them. CDR3 size: 13 residues. The CDR3 protein is CASTQENTGELFF. The CDR3 DNA is TGCGCCAGCACCCAGGAAAACACCGGGGAGCTGTTTTTT.

V gene TRBV19 combines with J gene TRBJ2-7; the match to TRBD1 covers 9 bases. CDR1 LNHDA and CDR2 SQIVND come from the germline V gene (reference sequence). J gave up 4 bases and V 4 bases, and 8 bases lay outside the gene matches. This CDR3 comprises 15 residues. CDR3 region: CASSTQQGARYEQYF. The CDR3 nucleotides read TGTGCCAGTAGTACCCAACAGGGGGCGCGGTACGAGCAGTACTTC.

The chain joins TRBV12-3 or TRBV12-4 to TRBJ1-6; D remains ambiguous. V dropped 3 bases and J dropped 7 bases, with 7 bases sitting between them. The CDR3 is 13 residues long. The CDR3 DNA reads TGTGCCAGCAGTTTTATAGGGAATTCACCCCTCCACTTT. Protein product: CASSFIGNSPLHF.

The CDR3: CSVEAGERYTDTQYF. DNA for the CDR3: TGCAGCGTTGAGGCAGGGGAGCGGTACACAGATACGCAGTATTTT. This sequence joins TRBV29-1 and TRBJ2-3, with D possibly TRBD1 on 6 matching bases. This CDR3 contains 15 residues. The V end was cut by 3 bases, the J end by 2 bases, with 15 bases between. Germline CDR1 and CDR2: SQVTM and ANQGSEA.

The chain has TRBV11-3 and TRBJ2-3, with 8 bases matching TRBD1. Germline CDR1 SGHNT, CDR2 YENEEA. Trimming removed 5 bases from V and 3 bases from J; junction bases left unmatched: 10. The CDR3 is 16 residues long. CDR3 loop: CASSLRTGRGTDTQYF. CDR3 bases: TGTGCCAGCAGCCTAAGGACAGGGAGAGGGACAGATACGCAGTATTTT.

There are a few counts of this clone. The V call is TRBV7-8, the J call TRBJ1-2, with 7 bases that match TRBD1. After removal of 5 bases from V and 7 bases from J, the junction contained 7 bases not matched to a gene. This CDR3 comprises 13 residues. Germline V gene lookup returns CDR1 SGHVS and CDR2 FQNEAQ. The DNA for the CDR3 is TGTGCCAGCAGCCGTACAGGGGAAGGTGGCTACACCTTC. Its translation: CASSRTGEGGYTF.

The chain carries TRBV2 and TRBJ1-5; the D gene is possibly TRBD1 (6 bases). Between the trimmed V and J ends, which lost 11 bases and 10 bases, there was a span of 18 bases. The CDR3 totals 12 residues. The V gene's germline CDR1 is SNHLY and CDR2 FYNNEI. In nucleotides, the CDR3 is TGTGCCGGGGGACAAACAGTGGGACCCCAGCATTTT. Encoded protein: CAGGQTVGPQHF. Variable domain in full (rest from reference TRBV2 and TRBJ1-5): EPEVTQTPSHQVTQMGQEVILRCVPISNHLYFYWYRQILGQKVEFLVSFYNNEISEKSEIFDDQFSVERPDGSNFTLKIRSTKLEDSAMYFCAGGQTVGPQHFGDGTRLSIL.

This clone was detected only once. The V call is TRBV5-6, the J call TRBJ2-7; 7 nucleotides match TRBD1. The CDR3 totals 14 residues. Germline trimming cut 4 bases from V and 3 bases from J; bases unmatched to any gene: 7. CDR1 is SGHDT, CDR2 YYEEEE, per germline. CDR3 DNA sequence: TGTGCCAGCAGCGATTCGGGACAGATCTACGAGCAGTACGTC. The encoded protein is CASSDSGQIYEQYV.

This chain uses TRBV6-5 with TRBJ2-5; TRBD1 matches 9 bases. This CDR3 is 14 amino acids long. Germline CDR1 and CDR2: MNHEY and SVGAGI. Losses at the gene ends were 8 bases for V and 5 bases for J; bases not matched to a gene: 9. CDR3 sequence reads: CASLRTGGWETQYF. The CDR3 nucleotides read TGTGCCAGCCTTCGTACAGGGGGCTGGGAGACCCAGTACTTC.

The chain employs TRBV10-3 and TRBJ1-5; 7 bases agree with TRBD1. The CDR3 length is 14 residues. Trimming removed 0 bases from V and 9 bases from J; junction bases left unmatched: 5. Germline lookup yields CDR1 ENHRY and CDR2 SYGVKD. CDR3 loop: CAISESGGPMPQHF. CDR3 bases: TGTGCCATCAGTGAGTCAGGGGGCCCAATGCCCCAGCATTTT.

The V call is TRBV5-1, the J call TRBJ2-2, with D possibly TRBD2 on 6 matching bases. The CDR3 contains 17 residues. Germline lookup yields CDR1 SGHRS and CDR2 YFSETQ. V lost 0 bases to trimming and J lost 2 bases, with 14 bases between them. CDR3 bases: TGCGCCAGCAGCTTGGCGGCGGGGCAGGGAAACACCGGGGAGCTGTTTTTT. Protein: CASSLAAGQGNTGELFF.